This TCR beta chain was sequenced during a study of neurological immune-mediated disorders. The cDNA came from 5'RACE with 10-nucleotide random UMIs. MiXCR, applied by TCRdb to the 5' RACE reads, yields one record per CDR3 protein. The sample comprises 100,000 or so distinct CDR3 sequences, roughly 13% of which are singletons, and just under 5% rests with the top ten. V gave up 1 base and J gave up 7 bases, with 7 bases separating them. The CDR3 loop spans 13 amino acids. Time point: longitudinal time-point 2. Unsorted libraries were generated from 2 million PBMCs. These cells had been stored in RNAlater at -80 C. Overall study results and limits: The greatest TCR clonal expansion appeared in HTLV-1-associated myelopathy and the smallest, falling below healthy controls, in multiple sclerosis. Across subjects, no CDR3 amino acid sequence appeared in expanded clones of more than one subject, a finding that suggested private repertoires in all groups.

This clonotype was counted ten times or more. What it recognizes is unknown. This receptor was identified in a female donor with HTLV-1-associated myelopathy (HAM/TSP). The chain couples TRBV12-3 or TRBV12-4 to TRBJ2-2, with TRBD2 as a possible D gene (6 bases). The sample comprised PBMCs. CDR3 amino acids: CASSLVGGGELFF. The CDR3 DNA reads TGTGCCAGCAGTTTAGTGGGAGGCGGGGAGCTGTTTTTT.